This T cell receptor beta chain was profiled in a study of cytomegalovirus exposure and HLA in healthy donors. CDR1 is MDHEN and CDR2 is SYDVKM in the germline V gene. This CDR3 has 15 amino acids. After removal of 6 bases from V and 6 bases from J, the junction contained 9 bases not matched to a gene. 60 Vbeta and 13 Jbeta primers were used in PCR. Profiled with immunoSEQ multiplex PCR; TCRdb holds only in-frame clones, not every one. The data contain just over 150,000 clones, around 79% of them singletons. Sequencing used PBMCs. The rearrangement links TRBV28 to TRBJ2-3; 10 bases align to TRBD2. The TCR sequence derives from a woman aged 40 to 50 in good health and CMV-seronegative. As DNA, the CDR3 is TGTGCCAGCAGCCCGATGAGCGGGGGGGCGGATACGCAGTATTTT. As protein: CASSPMSGGADTQYF.